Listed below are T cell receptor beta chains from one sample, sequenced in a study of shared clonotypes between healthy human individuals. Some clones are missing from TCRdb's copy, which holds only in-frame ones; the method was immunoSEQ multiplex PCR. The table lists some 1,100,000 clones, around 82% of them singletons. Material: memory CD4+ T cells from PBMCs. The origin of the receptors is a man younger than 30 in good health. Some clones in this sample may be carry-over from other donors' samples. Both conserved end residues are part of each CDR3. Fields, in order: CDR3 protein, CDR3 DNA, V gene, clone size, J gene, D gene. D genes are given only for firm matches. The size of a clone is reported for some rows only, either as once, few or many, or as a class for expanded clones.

cdr3_aa: CASSPTGLAAYNEQFF
cdr3_nt: TGTGCCAGCAGTCCGACGGGACTAGCGGCGTACAATGAGCAGTTCTTC
v_call: TRBV28
clone_size: NA
j_call: TRBJ2-1
d_call: TRBD2

cdr3_aa: CSVDWQGAEQYF
cdr3_nt: TGCAGCGTTGATTGGCAAGGCGCCGAGCAGTACTTC
v_call: TRBV29-1
clone_size: NA
j_call: TRBJ2-7
d_call: NA

cdr3_aa: CASSLFRTSGSYEQYF
cdr3_nt: TGTGCCAGCAGCTTATTTAGGACTAGCGGCTCCTACGAGCAGTACTTC
v_call: TRBV7-2
clone_size: NA
j_call: TRBJ2-7
d_call: TRBD2

cdr3_aa: CASSKGAGAVDEQFF
cdr3_nt: TGTGCCAGCAGCAAAGGGGCGGGAGCGGTAGATGAGCAGTTCTTC
v_call: TRBV7-3
clone_size: NA
j_call: TRBJ2-1
d_call: TRBD2

cdr3_aa: CASSQQGGAWPQHF
cdr3_nt: TGTGCCAGCAGTCAACAGGGGGGGGCGTGGCCCCAGCATTTT
v_call: TRBV27
clone_size: NA
j_call: TRBJ1-5
d_call: TRBD1

cdr3_aa: CASSPPGQGLEQFF
cdr3_nt: TGTGCCAGCAGCCCGCCCGGACAGGGGCTTGAGCAGTTCTTC
v_call: TRBV7-2
clone_size: NA
j_call: TRBJ2-1
d_call: TRBD1

cdr3_aa: CASSRDIRNTIYF
cdr3_nt: TGCGCCAGCAGCCGGGACATCCGAAACACCATATATTTT
v_call: TRBV5-1
clone_size: NA
j_call: TRBJ1-3
d_call: NA

cdr3_aa: CASSWRLYF
cdr3_nt: TGTGCCAGCAGCTGGAGGCTGTACTTC
v_call: TRBV7-2
clone_size: many
j_call: TRBJ2-7
d_call: NA

cdr3_aa: CASSYDGDGYTF
cdr3_nt: TGTGCCAGCAGTTACGATGGGGACGGCTACACCTTC
v_call: TRBV6-6
clone_size: NA
j_call: TRBJ1-2
d_call: NA

cdr3_aa: CASSLIAAGNEQFF
cdr3_nt: TGTGCCAGCAGCTTAATAGCGGCGGGCAATGAGCAGTTCTTC
v_call: TRBV7-3
clone_size: NA
j_call: TRBJ2-1
d_call: NA

cdr3_aa: CASTPGGHMNTEAFF
cdr3_nt: TGTGCCAGCACCCCCGGGGGGCACATGAACACTGAAGCTTTCTTT
v_call: TRBV28
clone_size: NA
j_call: TRBJ1-1
d_call: NA

cdr3_aa: CASSFHGSGASYEQYF
cdr3_nt: TGTGCCAGCAGCTTCCACGGGAGCGGAGCCTCCTACGAGCAGTACTTC
v_call: TRBV7-3
clone_size: NA
j_call: TRBJ2-7
d_call: NA

cdr3_aa: CASSLEAARGYEQYF
cdr3_nt: TGTGCCAGCAGCTTAGAGGCAGCCCGCGGCTACGAGCAGTACTTC
v_call: TRBV7-3
clone_size: NA
j_call: TRBJ2-7
d_call: NA

cdr3_aa: CASSRDRRAAFF
cdr3_nt: TGTGCCAGCAGCCGAGACAGGCGGGCAGCTTTCTTT
v_call: TRBV28
clone_size: NA
j_call: TRBJ1-1
d_call: NA

cdr3_aa: CASSPPLSSGNTIYF
cdr3_nt: TGTGCCAGCTCACCACCGCTCAGCTCTGGAAACACCATATATTTT
v_call: TRBV18
clone_size: NA
j_call: TRBJ1-3
d_call: NA

cdr3_aa: CSVGSRDRDDWEYNEQFF
cdr3_nt: TGCAGCGTCGGATCTAGGGACAGGGACGACTGGGAATACAATGAGCAGTTCTTC
v_call: TRBV29-1
clone_size: NA
j_call: TRBJ2-1
d_call: TRBD1

cdr3_aa: CASSDRTGTGELFF
cdr3_nt: TGCGCCAGCAGCGACCGGACAGGGACCGGGGAGCTGTTTTTT
v_call: TRBV4-1
clone_size: few
j_call: TRBJ2-2
d_call: TRBD1

cdr3_aa: CASSYGQGATGNTIYF
cdr3_nt: TGTGCCAGCAGTTACGGACAGGGGGCTACTGGAAACACCATATATTTT
v_call: TRBV6-6
clone_size: NA
j_call: TRBJ1-3
d_call: TRBD1

cdr3_aa: CASSPWTESNSNQPQHF
cdr3_nt: TGCGCCAGCAGCCCATGGACGGAAAGTAATAGCAATCAGCCCCAGCATTTT
v_call: TRBV4-1
clone_size: NA
j_call: TRBJ1-5
d_call: NA

cdr3_aa: CASSWGTATYEQYF
cdr3_nt: TGCGCCAGCAGCTGGGGGACTGCCACCTACGAGCAGTACTTC
v_call: TRBV5-1
clone_size: NA
j_call: TRBJ2-7
d_call: NA

cdr3_aa: CASRRQGATNEKLFF
cdr3_nt: TGTGCCAGCAGACGTCAGGGTGCAACTAATGAAAAACTGTTTTTT
v_call: TRBV7-9
clone_size: NA
j_call: TRBJ1-4
d_call: NA

cdr3_aa: CASSQPPGLEQFF
cdr3_nt: TGCGCCAGCAGCCAACCTCCGGGACTAGAGCAGTTCTTC
v_call: TRBV4-3
clone_size: NA
j_call: TRBJ2-1
d_call: TRBD2

cdr3_aa: CASSLHGANYGYTF
cdr3_nt: TGTGCCAGCAGTTTACATGGGGCTAACTATGGCTACACCTTC
v_call: TRBV27
clone_size: few
j_call: TRBJ1-2
d_call: NA

cdr3_aa: CAWRLRGRSYEQYF
cdr3_nt: TGTGCCTGGAGGTTACGGGGGCGATCCTACGAGCAGTACTTC
v_call: TRBV30
clone_size: NA
j_call: TRBJ2-7
d_call: NA

cdr3_aa: CASRPKTSGRGADTQYF
cdr3_nt: TGTGCCAGCAGGCCGAAGACTAGCGGGAGGGGGGCAGATACGCAGTATTTT
v_call: TRBV7-9
clone_size: NA
j_call: TRBJ2-3
d_call: TRBD2

cdr3_aa: CASRQAGGPSVEQYF
cdr3_nt: TGCGCCAGCAGGCAAGCGGGAGGGCCGTCCGTCGAGCAGTACTTC
v_call: TRBV5-1
clone_size: NA
j_call: TRBJ2-7
d_call: TRBD2

cdr3_aa: CASSLSLAGVRNEQFF
cdr3_nt: TGTGCCAGCAGTCTTTCTCTAGCGGGAGTAAGGAATGAGCAGTTCTTC
v_call: TRBV28
clone_size: NA
j_call: TRBJ2-1
d_call: TRBD2

cdr3_aa: CSVVNSSYEQYF
cdr3_nt: TGCAGCGTTGTGAACAGCTCCTACGAGCAGTACTTC
v_call: TRBV29-1
clone_size: NA
j_call: TRBJ2-7
d_call: NA

cdr3_aa: CASSLGGQINEKLFF
cdr3_nt: TGCGCCAGCAGCCTTGGCGGGCAGATTAATGAAAAACTGTTTTTT
v_call: TRBV5-1
clone_size: few
j_call: TRBJ1-4
d_call: NA